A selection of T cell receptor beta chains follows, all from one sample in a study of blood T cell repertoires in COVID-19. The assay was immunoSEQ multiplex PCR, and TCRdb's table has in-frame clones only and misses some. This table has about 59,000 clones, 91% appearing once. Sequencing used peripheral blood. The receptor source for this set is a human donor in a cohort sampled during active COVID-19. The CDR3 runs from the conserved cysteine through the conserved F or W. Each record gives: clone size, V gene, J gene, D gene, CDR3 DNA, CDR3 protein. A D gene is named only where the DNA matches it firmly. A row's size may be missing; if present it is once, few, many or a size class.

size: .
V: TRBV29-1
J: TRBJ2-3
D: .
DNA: TGCAGCGTTGGGGCTCGGGACTCCCTATCAGATACGCAGTATTTT
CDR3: CSVGARDSLSDTQYF

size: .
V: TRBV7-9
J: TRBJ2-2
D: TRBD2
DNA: TGTGCCAGCAGCTCGGGACTAGCGGGACCCGGGGAGCTGTTTTTT
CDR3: CASSSGLAGPGELFF

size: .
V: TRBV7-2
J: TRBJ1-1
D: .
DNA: TGTGCCAGCAGACCCGAGAGGCGGTGGAACACTGAAGCTTTCTTT
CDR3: CASRPERRWNTEAFF

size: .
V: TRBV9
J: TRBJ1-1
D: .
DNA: TGTGCCAGCAGCGTAGAAGCCGGGAACACTGAAGCTTTCTTT
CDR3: CASSVEAGNTEAFF

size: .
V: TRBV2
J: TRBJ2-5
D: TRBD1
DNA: TGTGCCAGCACAAGTGACAGGGAGGAGACCCAGTACTTC
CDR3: CASTSDREETQYF

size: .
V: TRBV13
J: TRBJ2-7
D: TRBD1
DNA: TGTGCCAGCAGCTTACGGAACAGGGGGCACGAGCAGTACTTC
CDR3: CASSLRNRGHEQYF

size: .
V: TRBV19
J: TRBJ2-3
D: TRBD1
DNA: TGTGCCACCGCCGCGGGACAGGGCGCCCGGGGCACAGATACGCAGTATTTT
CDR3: CATAAGQGARGTDTQYF

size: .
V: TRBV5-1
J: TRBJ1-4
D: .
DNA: TGCGCCAGCAGCATCGGGACAAATAATGAAAAACTGTTTTTT
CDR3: CASSIGTNNEKLFF

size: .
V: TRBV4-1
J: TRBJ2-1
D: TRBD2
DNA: TGCGCCAGCAGCGGCACGACTAGCGGGAACAATGAGCAGTTCTTC
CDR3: CASSGTTSGNNEQFF

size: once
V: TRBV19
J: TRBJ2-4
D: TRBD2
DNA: TGTGCCAGTGCCGGGACTAGCGCTACCAAAAACATTCAGTACTTC
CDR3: CASAGTSATKNIQYF

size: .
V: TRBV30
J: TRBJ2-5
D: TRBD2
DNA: TGTGCCTTGCACCGGAGGGGAGGGACGCAAGAGACCCAGTACTTC
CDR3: CALHRRGGTQETQYF

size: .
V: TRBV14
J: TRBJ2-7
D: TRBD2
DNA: TGTGCCAGCAGCCAAGAACCCACCGGGAGGGTGGGCTTCCACGAGCAGTACTTC
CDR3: CASSQEPTGRVGFHEQYF

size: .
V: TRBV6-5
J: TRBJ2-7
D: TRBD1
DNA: TGTGCCACTACTATTAGGACAGGGAGGTCCTACGAGCAGTACTTC
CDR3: CATTIRTGRSYEQYF

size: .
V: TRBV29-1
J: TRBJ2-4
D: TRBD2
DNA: TGCAGCGTGGGGGCCGGAGGGACTAGCGGGAGTTGGCTAGGCAAAAACATTCAGTACTTC
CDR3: CSVGAGGTSGSWLGKNIQYF

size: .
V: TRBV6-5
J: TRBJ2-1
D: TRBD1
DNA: TGTGCCAGCAACCCAGGGACAGGCTACAATGAGCAGTTCTTC
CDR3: CASNPGTGYNEQFF

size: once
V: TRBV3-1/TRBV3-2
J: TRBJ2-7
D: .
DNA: TGTGCCAGCAGCCAAGCCAGTGGTATCTCCTACGAGCAGTACTTC
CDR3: CASSQASGISYEQYF

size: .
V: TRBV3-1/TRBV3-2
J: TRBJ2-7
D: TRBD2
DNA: TGTGCCAGCAGCCAAGCCCTGGCGGGAGCACTCTACGAGCAGTACTTC
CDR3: CASSQALAGALYEQYF

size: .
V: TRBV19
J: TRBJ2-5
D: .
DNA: TGTGCCAGTAGTAGGGGGGGCCTAGAAGAGACCCAGTACTTC
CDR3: CASSRGGLEETQYF

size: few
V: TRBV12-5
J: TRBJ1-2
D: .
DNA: TGTGCTAGTGGTTGGGAGGGTGGCTATGGCTACACCTTC
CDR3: CASGWEGGYGYTF

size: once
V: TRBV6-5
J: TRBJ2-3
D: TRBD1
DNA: TGTGCCAGCAGTTACTCAGGGCAGGGGGCCGCAGATACGCAGTATTTT
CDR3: CASSYSGQGAADTQYF

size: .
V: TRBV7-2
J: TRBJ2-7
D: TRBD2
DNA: TGTGCCAGCAGCAACGTCCGTCCGGCGGGAGTTGAGTACTTC
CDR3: CASSNVRPAGVEYF

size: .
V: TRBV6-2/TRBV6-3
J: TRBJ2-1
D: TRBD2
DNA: TGTGCCAGCAGCTTGCTCGGGGGGGCCTCAACCAATGAGCAGTTCTTC
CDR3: CASSLLGGASTNEQFF

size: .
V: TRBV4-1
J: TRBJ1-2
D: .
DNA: TGCGCCAGCAGCCCCCCGGGGGTTTTCGTCTATGGCTACACCTTC
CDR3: CASSPPGVFVYGYTF